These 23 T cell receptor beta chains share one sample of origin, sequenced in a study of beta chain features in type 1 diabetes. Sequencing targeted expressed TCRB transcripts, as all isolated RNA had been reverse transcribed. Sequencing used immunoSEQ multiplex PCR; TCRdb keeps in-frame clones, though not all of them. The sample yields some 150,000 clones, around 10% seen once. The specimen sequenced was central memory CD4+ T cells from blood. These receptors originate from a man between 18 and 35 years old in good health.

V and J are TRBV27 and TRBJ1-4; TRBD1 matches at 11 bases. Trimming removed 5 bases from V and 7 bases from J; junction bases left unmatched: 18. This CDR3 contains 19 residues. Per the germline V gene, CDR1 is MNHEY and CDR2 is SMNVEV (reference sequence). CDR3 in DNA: TGTGCCAGCAGTCCCCTGGCTATATGGACAGGGGGCTTCGGTGAAAAACTGTTTTTT. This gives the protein CASSPLAIWTGGFGEKLFF.

This chain's CDR3 is CASSLGLAGIAYEQYF. The CDR3 coding sequence is TGTGCCAGCAGCTTAGGTCTAGCGGGAATCGCCTACGAGCAGTACTTC. This chain uses TRBV7-2 with TRBJ2-7; the match to TRBD2 covers 9 bases. The germline CDR1 and CDR2 sequences are SGHTA and FQGNSA. This CDR3 is built from 16 residues. The J segment lost 2 bases and the V segment lost 1 base, leaving 6 bases of the junction unmatched.

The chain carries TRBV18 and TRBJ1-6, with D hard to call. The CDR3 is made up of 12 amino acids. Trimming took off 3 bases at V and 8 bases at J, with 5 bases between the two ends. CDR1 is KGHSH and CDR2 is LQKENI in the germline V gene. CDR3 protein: CASSPGDSPLHF. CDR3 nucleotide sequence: TGTGCCAGCTCACCTGGGGATTCACCCCTCCACTTT. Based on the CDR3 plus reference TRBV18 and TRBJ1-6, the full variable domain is NAGVMQNPRHLVRRRGQEARLRCSPMKGHSHVYWYRQLPEEGLKFMVYLQKENIIDESGMPKERFSAEFPKEGPSILRIQQVVRGDSAAYFCASSPGDSPLHFGNGTRLTVT.

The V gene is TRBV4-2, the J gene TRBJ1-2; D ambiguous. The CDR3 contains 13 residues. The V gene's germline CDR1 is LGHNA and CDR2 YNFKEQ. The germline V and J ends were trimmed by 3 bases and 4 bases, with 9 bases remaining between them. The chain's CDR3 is CASSQASSYGYTF. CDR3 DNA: TGTGCCAGCAGCCAGGCTTCTTCCTATGGCTACACCTTC.

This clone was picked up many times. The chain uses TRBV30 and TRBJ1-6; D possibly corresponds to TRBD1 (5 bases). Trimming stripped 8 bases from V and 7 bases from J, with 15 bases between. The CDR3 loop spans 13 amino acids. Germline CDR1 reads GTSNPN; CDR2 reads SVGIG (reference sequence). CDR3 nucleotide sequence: TGTGCCCACCGGCGGGGGTGGAATTCACCCCTCCACTTT. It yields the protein CAHRRGWNSPLHF.

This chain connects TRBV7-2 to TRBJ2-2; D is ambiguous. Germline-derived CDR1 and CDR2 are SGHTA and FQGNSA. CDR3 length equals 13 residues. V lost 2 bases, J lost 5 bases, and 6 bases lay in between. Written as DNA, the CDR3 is TGTGCCAGCAGCTTATATTTAACCGGGGAGCTGTTTTTT. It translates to CASSLYLTGELFF. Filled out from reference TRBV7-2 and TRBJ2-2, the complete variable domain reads GAGVSQSPSNKVTEKGKDVELRCDPISGHTALYWYRQSLGQGLEFLIYFQGNSAPDKSGLPSDRFSAERTGGSVSTLTIQRTQQEDSAVYLCASSLYLTGELFFGEGSRLTVL.

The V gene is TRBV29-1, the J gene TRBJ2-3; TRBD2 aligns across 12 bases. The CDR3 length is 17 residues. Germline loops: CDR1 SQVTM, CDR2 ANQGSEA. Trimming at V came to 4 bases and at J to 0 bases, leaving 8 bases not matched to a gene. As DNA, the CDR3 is TGCAGCGTTGGAGGACTAGCGGGGACCCCAAGCACAGATACGCAGTATTTT. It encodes CSVGGLAGTPSTDTQYF.

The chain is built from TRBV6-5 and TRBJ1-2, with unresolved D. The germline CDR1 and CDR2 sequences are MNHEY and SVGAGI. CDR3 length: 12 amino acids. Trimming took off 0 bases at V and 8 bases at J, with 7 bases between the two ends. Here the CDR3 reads CASSYSSGGYTF. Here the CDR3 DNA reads TGTGCCAGCAGTTACTCCTCGGGCGGCTACACCTTC.

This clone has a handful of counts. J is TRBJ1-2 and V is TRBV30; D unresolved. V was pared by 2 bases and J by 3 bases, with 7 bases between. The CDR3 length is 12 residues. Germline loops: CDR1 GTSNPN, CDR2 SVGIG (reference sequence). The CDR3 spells CAWSPRDYGYTF. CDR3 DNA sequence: TGTGCCTGGAGTCCCCGAGACTATGGCTACACCTTC. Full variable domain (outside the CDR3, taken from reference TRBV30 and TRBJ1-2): SQTIHQWPATLVQPVGSPLSLECTVEGTSNPNLYWYRQAAGRGLQLLFYSVGIGQISSEVPQNLSASRPQDRQFILSSKKLLLSDSGFYLCAWSPRDYGYTFGSGTRLTVV.

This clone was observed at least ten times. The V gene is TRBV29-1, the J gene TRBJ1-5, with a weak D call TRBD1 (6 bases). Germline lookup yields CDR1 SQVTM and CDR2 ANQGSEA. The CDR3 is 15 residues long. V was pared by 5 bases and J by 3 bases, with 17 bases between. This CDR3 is CSVTLQGWDNQPQHF. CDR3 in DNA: TGCAGCGTTACTTTACAGGGATGGGACAATCAGCCCCAGCATTTT.

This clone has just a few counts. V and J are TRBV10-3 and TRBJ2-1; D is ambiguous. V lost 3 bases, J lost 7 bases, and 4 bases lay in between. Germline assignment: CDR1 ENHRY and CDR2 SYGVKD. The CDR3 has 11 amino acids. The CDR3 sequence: CAISDQNEQFF. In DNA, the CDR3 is TGTGCCATCAGTGACCAAAATGAGCAGTTCTTC.

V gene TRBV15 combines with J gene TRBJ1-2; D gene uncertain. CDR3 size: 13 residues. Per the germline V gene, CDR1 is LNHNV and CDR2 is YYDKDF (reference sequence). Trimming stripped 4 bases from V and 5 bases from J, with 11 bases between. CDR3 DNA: TGTGCCACCAGCAAGCTCCGGGAGTATGGCTACACCTTC. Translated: CATSKLREYGYTF.

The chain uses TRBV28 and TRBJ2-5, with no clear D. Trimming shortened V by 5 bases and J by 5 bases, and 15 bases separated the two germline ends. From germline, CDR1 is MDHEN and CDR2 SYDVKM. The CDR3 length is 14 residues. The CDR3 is CASSPGPSGETQYF. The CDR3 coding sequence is TGTGCCAGCAGTCCCGGACCCTCGGGTGAGACCCAGTACTTC.

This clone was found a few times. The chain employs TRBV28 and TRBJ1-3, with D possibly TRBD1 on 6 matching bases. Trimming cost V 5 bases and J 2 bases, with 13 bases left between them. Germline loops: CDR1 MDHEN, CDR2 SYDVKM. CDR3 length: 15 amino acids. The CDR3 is CASSPRAGAGNTIYF. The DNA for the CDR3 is TGTGCCAGCAGTCCTCGGGCAGGGGCTGGAAACACCATATATTTT.

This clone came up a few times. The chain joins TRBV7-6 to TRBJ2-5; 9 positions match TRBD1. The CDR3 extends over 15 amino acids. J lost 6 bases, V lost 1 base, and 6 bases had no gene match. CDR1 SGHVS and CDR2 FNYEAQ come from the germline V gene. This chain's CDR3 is CASSLVGDREQTQYF. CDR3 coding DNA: TGTGCCAGCAGCTTAGTGGGGGACAGGGAACAGACCCAGTACTTC.

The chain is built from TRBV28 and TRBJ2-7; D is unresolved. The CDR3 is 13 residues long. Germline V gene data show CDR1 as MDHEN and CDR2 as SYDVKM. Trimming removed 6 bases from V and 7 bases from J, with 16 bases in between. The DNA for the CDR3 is TGTGCCAGCAGCCTGCTCTCCCCTCTAGAGCAGTACTTC. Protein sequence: CASSLLSPLEQYF.

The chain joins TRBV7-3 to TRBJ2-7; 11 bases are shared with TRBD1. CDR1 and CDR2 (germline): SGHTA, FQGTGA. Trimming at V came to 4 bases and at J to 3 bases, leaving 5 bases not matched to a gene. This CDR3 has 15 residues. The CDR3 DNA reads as TGTGCCAGCAGCTCCGCCGGGACAGGGGGCTACGAGCAGTACTTC. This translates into CASSSAGTGGYEQYF.

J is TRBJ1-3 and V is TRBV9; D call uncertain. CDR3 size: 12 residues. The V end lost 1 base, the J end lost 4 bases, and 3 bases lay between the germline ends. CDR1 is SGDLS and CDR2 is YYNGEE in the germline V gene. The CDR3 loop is CASSVIGNTIYF. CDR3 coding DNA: TGTGCCAGCAGCGTAATCGGAAACACCATATATTTT.

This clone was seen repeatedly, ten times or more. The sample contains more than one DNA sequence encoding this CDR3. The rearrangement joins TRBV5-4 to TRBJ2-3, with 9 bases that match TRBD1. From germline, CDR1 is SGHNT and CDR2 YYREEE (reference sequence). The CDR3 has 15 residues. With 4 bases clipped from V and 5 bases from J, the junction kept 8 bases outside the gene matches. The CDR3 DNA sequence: TGTGCCAGCAGCGGCACAGGGGGCGACGGAGATACGCAGTATTTT. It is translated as CASSGTGGDGDTQYF.

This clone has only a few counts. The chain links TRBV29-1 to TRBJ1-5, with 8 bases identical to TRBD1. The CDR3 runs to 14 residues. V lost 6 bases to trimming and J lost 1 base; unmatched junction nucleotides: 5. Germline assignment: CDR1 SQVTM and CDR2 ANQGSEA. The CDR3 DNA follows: TGCAGCGTCTTACAGGGGGGCAGCAATCAGCCCCAGCATTTT. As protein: CSVLQGGSNQPQHF.

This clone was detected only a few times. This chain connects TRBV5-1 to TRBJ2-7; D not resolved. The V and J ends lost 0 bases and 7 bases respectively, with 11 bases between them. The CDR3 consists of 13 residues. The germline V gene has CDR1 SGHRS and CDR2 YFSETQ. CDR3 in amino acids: CASSLADGWEQYF. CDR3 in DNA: TGCGCCAGCAGCTTGGCCGATGGCTGGGAGCAGTACTTC.

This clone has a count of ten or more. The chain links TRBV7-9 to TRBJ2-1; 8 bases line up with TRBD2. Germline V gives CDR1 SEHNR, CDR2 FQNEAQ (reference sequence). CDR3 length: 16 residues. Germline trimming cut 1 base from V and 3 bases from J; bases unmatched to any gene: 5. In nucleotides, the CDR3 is TGTGCCAGCAGCTTAGGGCAGGGACTAGGCTACAATGAGCAGTTCTTC. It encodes CASSLGQGLGYNEQFF. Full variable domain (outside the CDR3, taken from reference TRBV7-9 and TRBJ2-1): DTGVSQNPRHKITKRGQNVTFRCDPISEHNRLYWYRQTLGQGPEFLTYFQNEAQLEKSRLLSDRFSAERPKGSFSTLEIQRTEQGDSAMYLCASSLGQGLGYNEQFFGPGTRLTVL.

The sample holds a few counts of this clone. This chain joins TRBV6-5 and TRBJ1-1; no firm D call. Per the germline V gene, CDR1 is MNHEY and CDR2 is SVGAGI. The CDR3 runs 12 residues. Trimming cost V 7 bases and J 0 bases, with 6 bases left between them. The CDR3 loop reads CASKGVNTEAFF. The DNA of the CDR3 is TGTGCCAGCAAAGGCGTGAACACTGAAGCTTTCTTT.